The text below deals with one T cell receptor (beta chain). The antigen remains undetermined. These data are taken from a study of neurological immune-mediated disorders. Trimming stripped 7 bases from V and 5 bases from J, with 18 bases between. The CDR3 loop spans 14 amino acids. The germline gives CDR1 SGHDN, CDR2 FVKESK. MiXCR was run by TCRdb on the 5' RACE reads, yielding one entry per CDR3 protein. This table has about 48,000 distinct CDR3 sequences, about 9.4% appearing once. Broader study findings: CDR3 amino acid sequences found in expanded clones were never shared across subjects, suggesting private repertoires in all groups. HTLV-1-associated myelopathy led in TCR clonal expansion, while multiple sclerosis ranked lowest, below healthy controls.

Sequences were obtained from PBMCs. The rearrangement links TRBV14 to TRBJ2-7; no firm D call. The receptor was derived from a woman aged 40 to 55 with HTLV-1-associated myelopathy (HAM/TSP). The CDR3 region is CASIQVGRVDEQYF. The CDR3 region has the DNA TGTGCCAGCATCCAGGTCGGCAGAGTGGACGAGCAGTACTTC. Full variable domain (outside the CDR3, taken from reference TRBV14 and TRBJ2-7): EAGVTQFPSHSVIEKGQTVTLRCDPISGHDNLYWYRRVMGKEIKFLLHFVKESKQDESGMPNNRFLAERTGGTYSTLKVQPAELEDSGVYFCASIQVGRVDEQYFGPGTRLTVT.